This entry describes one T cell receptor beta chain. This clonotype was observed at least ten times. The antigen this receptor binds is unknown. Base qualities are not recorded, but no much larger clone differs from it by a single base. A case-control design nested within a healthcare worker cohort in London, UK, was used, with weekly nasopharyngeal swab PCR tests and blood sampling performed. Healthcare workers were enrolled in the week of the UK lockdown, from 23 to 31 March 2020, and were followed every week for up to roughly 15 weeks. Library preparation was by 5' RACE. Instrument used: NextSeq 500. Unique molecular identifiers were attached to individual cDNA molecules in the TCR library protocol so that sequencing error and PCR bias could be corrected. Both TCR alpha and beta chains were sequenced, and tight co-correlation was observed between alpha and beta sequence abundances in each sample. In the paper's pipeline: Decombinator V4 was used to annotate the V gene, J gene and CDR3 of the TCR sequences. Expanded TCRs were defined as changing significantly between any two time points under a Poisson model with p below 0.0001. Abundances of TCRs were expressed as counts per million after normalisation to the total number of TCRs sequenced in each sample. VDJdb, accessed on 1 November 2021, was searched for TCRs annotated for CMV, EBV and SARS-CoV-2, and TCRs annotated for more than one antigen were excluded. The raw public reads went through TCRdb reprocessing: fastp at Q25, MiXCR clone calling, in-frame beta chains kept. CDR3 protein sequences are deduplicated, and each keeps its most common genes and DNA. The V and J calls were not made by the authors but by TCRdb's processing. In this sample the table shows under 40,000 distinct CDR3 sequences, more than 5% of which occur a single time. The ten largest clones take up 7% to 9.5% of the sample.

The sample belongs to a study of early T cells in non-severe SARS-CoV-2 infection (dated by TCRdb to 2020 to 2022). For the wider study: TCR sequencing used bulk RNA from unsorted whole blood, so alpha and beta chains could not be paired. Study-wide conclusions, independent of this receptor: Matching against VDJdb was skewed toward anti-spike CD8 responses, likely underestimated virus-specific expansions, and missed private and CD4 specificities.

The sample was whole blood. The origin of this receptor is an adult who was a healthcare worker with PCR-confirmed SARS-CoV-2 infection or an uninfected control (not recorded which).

The DNA sequence follows: TGCAGTGCTAGAGATTGGGACAGGGACCGTAGTTCACCCCTCCACTTT. Its amino acids are CSARDWDRDRSSPLHF. Recombination joined TRBV20-1 with TRBJ1-6; the junction holds 9 bases that match TRBD1. V is pruned by 0 bases and J by 9 bases, leaving 9 bases of the junction without a gene match. The CDR3, from cysteine to phenylalanine, totals 16 residues. The retained sequence is limited to the CDR3, 48 bases, with the frame set at the first base. CDR1 and CDR2 were assigned from the germline V gene (reference sequence) as DFQATT and SNEGSKA.